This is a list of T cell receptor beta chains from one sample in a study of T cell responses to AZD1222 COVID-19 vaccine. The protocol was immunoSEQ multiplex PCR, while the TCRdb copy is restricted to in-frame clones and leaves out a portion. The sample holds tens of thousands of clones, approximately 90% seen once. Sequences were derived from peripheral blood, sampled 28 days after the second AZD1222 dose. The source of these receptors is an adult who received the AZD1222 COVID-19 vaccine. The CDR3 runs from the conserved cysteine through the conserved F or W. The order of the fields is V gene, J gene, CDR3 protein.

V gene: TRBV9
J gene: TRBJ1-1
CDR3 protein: CASSPGTWEGTEAFF

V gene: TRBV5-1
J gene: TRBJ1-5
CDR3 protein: CASSLGPGQGQPQHF

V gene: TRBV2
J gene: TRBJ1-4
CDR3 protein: CATAPLGWGSNEKLFF

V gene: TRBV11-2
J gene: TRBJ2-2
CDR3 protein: CASSSRLAGGSGELFF

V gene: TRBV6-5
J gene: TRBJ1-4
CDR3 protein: CASGWIGAEEKLFF

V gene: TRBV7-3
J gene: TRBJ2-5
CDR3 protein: CARRKEETQYF

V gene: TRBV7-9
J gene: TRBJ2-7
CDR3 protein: CASSPIADYSYEQYF

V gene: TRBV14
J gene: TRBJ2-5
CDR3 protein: CASSPRQQETQYF

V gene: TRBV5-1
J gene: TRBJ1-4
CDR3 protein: CASRMTENEKLFF

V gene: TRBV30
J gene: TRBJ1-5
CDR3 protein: CAWSRDSDQPQHF

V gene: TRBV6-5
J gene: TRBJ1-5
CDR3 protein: CASARQGAVNQPQHF

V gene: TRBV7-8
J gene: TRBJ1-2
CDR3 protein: CASSLPGIGGYTF

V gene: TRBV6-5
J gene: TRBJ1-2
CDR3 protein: CASSRPEGANYGYTF

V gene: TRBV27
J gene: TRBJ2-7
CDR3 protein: CASSLSFGYGTSYEQYF

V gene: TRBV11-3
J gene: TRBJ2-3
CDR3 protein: CARALWTGEDTQYF

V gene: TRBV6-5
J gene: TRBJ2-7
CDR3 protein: CASRTDFSVDEQYF

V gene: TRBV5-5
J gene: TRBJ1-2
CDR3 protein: CASSFGWRGYTF

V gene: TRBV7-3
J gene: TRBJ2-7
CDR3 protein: CASSAAPGSSAHEQYF

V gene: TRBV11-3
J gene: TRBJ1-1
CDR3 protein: CASSSGQTNTEAFF

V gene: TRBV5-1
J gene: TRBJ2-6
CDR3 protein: CASSLWGGSGANVLTF

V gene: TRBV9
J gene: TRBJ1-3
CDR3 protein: CASSVQVPFSGNTIYF

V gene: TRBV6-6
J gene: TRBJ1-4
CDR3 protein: CASSPAEGDEKLFF

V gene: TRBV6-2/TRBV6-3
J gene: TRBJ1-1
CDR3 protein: CASSYQLRGGPFTEAFF

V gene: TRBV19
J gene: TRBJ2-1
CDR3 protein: CASGTSGSKTNEQFF

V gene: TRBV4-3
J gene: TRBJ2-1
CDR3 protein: CASSQVSGSSYNEQFF

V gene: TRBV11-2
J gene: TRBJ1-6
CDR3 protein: CASSLPVRGRSSYNSPLHF

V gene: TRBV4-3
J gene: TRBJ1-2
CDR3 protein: CASSQTSGVLPYGYTF

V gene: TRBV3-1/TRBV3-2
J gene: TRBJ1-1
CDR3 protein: CASSPLSRPEAFF

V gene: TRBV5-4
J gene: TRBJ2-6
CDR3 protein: CASSLGLSGANVLTF

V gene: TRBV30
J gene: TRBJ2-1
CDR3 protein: CAWGARVPYNEQFF

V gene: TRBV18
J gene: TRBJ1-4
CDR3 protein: CASSPGQIQTNEKLFF

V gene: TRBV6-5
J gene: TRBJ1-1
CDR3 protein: CASSTRGGTEAFF

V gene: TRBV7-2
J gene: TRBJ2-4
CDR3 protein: CASSLSHATENIQYF

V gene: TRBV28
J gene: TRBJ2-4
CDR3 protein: CASSLLAGRDIQYF

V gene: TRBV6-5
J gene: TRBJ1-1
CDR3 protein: CASLLGQGTEAFF

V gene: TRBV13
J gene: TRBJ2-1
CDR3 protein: CASSLPGNEQFF

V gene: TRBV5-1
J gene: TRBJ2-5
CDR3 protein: CASTPYSGGQETQYF

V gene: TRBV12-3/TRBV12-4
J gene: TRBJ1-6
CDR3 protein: CASSFGNSPLHF

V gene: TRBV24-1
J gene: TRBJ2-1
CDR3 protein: CATSGQLGEQFF

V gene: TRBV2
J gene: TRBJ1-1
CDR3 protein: CASSDPGQPNTEAFF

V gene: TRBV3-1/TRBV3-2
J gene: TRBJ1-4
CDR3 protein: CASSQGNADEKLFF

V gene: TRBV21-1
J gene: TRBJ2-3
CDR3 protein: CASSSRQIYTDTQYF

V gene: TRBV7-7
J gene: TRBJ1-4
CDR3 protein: CASSPWTGSDEKLFF

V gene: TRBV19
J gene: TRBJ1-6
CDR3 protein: CASSIPENSPLHF

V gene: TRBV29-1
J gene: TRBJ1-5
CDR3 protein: CSVREGLNQPQHF

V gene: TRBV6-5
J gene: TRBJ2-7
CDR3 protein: CASSSPQGSYEQYF

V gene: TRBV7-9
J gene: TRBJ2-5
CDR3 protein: CASSLRWEGTETQYF

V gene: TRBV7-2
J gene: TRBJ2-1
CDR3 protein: CASSLDSGRGYNEQFF

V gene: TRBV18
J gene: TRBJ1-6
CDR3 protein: CASSPTGTVNSPLHF

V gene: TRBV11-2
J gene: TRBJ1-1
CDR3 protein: CASSLAGGGTEAFF

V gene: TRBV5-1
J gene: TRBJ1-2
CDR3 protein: CASSLVGSYGYTF

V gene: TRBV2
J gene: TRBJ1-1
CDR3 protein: CASRADAGNTEAFF

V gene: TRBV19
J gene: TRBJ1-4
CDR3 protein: CASTHGGGLGDSEKLFF

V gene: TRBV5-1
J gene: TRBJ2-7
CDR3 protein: CASSLEGLGFSYEQYF

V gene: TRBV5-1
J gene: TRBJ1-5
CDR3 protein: CASSSDLNQPQHF

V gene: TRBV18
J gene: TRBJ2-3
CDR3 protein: CASSPDRTSTDTQYF

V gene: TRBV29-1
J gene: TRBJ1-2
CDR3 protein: CSVPGRFNGYTF

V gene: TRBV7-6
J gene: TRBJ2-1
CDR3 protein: CASSLGGDEQFF

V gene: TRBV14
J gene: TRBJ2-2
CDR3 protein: CASSQTAGVNTGELFF

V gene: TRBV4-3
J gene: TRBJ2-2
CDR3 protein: CASSPGTSGTGELFF